This T cell receptor (beta chain) was sequenced for a study of siplizumab effects on memory and regulatory T cells. Remarks on this clone: Its matching antigen is unknown.

General study findings and limits: Naive-or-memory phenotypes were unassignable for roughly 80-95% of proliferating CD4+ or CD8+ clones. Memory cells seemed less diverse than naive T cells, which also seemed major contributors to the alloresponse. In siplizumab conditions, mappable alloreactive CD4+ clones averaged about 69% Treg-derived, against under 30% in controls. Sequences that were alloreactive and traceable to unstimulated CD4+ memory cells were significantly reduced by siplizumab.

This table comes from immunoSEQ multiplex PCR, and its TCRdb copy is limited to in-frame clones, with some not included. The sample includes fewer than 65,000 clones, 85% to 95% seen only once; the top ten take 15% to 20%. Sequencing was performed on CD8+ T cells sorted from blood. The TCR comes from a human donor in good health.

The CDR3: CASSLSPRGLSKNIQYF. CDR3 bases: TGTGCCAGCAGTTTATCTCCTCGGGGGCTGAGCAAAAACATTCAGTACTTC. J is TRBJ2-4 and V is TRBV27, with D perhaps TRBD1 or TRBD2 (6 bases each). From germline, CDR1 is MNHEY and CDR2 SMNVEV (reference sequence). With 0 bases removed from V and 3 bases from J, the gap between germline ends came to 15 bases. The CDR3 has 17 amino acids.